This T cell receptor (beta chain) stems from a study of T cells in Graves' hyperthyroidism and ophthalmopathy. This CDR3 contains 13 residues. Germline CDR1 and CDR2: SGHRS and YFSETQ. V was cut by 5 bases and J by 7 bases, with 16 bases left in between. This clonotype occurred a few times. Amplified regions were TCR beta CDR3 sequences from RNA transcripts. TCR CDR3 underwent first-round RT-PCR with the HTBI primer set. MiXCR was run by TCRdb on the multiplex PCR reads, yielding one entry per CDR3 protein. The sample holds about 640,000 distinct CDR3 sequences, around 20% seen once. This receptor was identified in a young man with Graves' ophthalmopathy. V and J are TRBV5-1 and TRBJ2-7, with D possibly being TRBD1 (5 bases). What was sequenced was blood. CDR3 protein: CASSPAGQGEQYF. DNA of the CDR3: TGCGCCAGCAGTCCGGCAGGGCAGGGTGAGCAGTACTTC.